A single sample gave rise to the 20 T cell receptor beta chains below, sequenced in a study of brain T cells in children with intractable seizures. This table comes from immunoSEQ multiplex PCR, and its TCRdb copy is limited to in-frame clones, with some not included. The sample yields around 44,000 clones, about nine tenths seen once. The sequenced sample was peripheral blood, obtained at surgery. These receptors all stem from a girl aged 2-15 years with tuberous sclerosis and intractable seizures.

The chain is built from TRBV7-9 and TRBJ2-2; the match to TRBD2 covers 10 bases. Germline V gene sequence: CDR1 SEHNR, CDR2 FQNEAQ (reference sequence). The CDR3 spans 15 residues. Losses at the gene ends were 2 bases for V and 4 bases for J; bases not matched to a gene: 1. Here the CDR3 reads CASSLLAGVTGELFF. In nucleotides, the CDR3 is TGTGCCAGCAGCTTACTAGCGGGGGTCACCGGGGAGCTGTTTTTT. Complete variable domain (other parts from reference TRBV7-9 and TRBJ2-2): DTGVSQNPRHKITKRGQNVTFRCDPISEHNRLYWYRQTLGQGPEFLTYFQNEAQLEKSRLLSDRFSAERPKGSFSTLEIQRTEQGDSAMYLCASSLLAGVTGELFFGEGSRLTVL.

The chain's CDR3 is CASSPLGGHQETQYF. Written as DNA, the CDR3 is TGTGCCAGTAGTCCTCTGGGGGGGCACCAAGAGACCCAGTACTTC. V usage is TRBV19 and J usage is TRBJ2-5; D is possibly TRBD2 (7 bases). CDR1 LNHDA and CDR2 SQIVND come from the germline V gene (reference sequence). The CDR3 is made up of 15 amino acids. V was clipped by 5 bases and J by 0 bases, with 13 bases between them.

The chain links TRBV19 to TRBJ1-3; tentatively, D is TRBD1 (6 bases). This CDR3 region has 18 residues. The V end lost 2 bases, the J end lost 0 bases, and 17 bases lay between the germline ends. Germline CDR1 LNHDA, CDR2 SQIVND (reference sequence). The CDR3 DNA reads TGTGCCAGTAGTATACAGGGGCTCCTACTGAGCTCTGGAAACACCATATATTTT. This gives the protein CASSIQGLLLSSGNTIYF.

This clone was observed a single time. The chain links TRBV28 to TRBJ1-3; no reliable D call. In germline, CDR1 is MDHEN, CDR2 SYDVKM. CDR3 length: 13 amino acids. The ends were cut back, 2 bases at V and 2 bases at J, with 4 bases in the middle. The CDR3 loop reads CASSLGAGNTIYF. CDR3 sequence (DNA): TGTGCCAGCAGTTTAGGGGCTGGAAACACCATATATTTT.

The chain couples TRBV6-2 or TRBV6-3 to TRBJ1-3; 8 nucleotides align to TRBD1. Germline V gene lookup returns CDR1 MNHEY and CDR2 SVGEGT. CDR3 length: 15 residues. V was pared by 4 bases and J by 5 bases, with 7 bases of the junction left unmatched. The DNA of the CDR3 is TGTGCCAGCAGTTCCCGGCCAGGGGGCAGAAACACCATATATTTT. Residues: CASSSRPGGRNTIYF.

The chain combines TRBV5-1 with TRBJ1-5; D uncertain. The CDR3 runs to 13 residues. V was trimmed by 4 bases and J by 1 base, leaving 6 bases between them. Germline V gene data show CDR1 as SGHRS and CDR2 as YFSETQ. For the CDR3, the DNA is TGCGCCAGCAGCAAGGACAGCAATCAGCCCCAGCATTTT. It translates to CASSKDSNQPQHF.

V gene TRBV5-1 combines with J gene TRBJ2-7, with 8 positions matching TRBD1. Losses at the gene ends were 4 bases for V and 5 bases for J; bases not matched to a gene: 11. Germline CDR1 reads SGHRS; CDR2 reads YFSETQ. The CDR3 contains 15 residues. In DNA form, the CDR3 reads TGCGCCAGCAGCCCCGGGACAGGACCAACCAACGAGCAGTACGTC. Encoded protein: CASSPGTGPTNEQYV.

This sequence joins TRBV19 and TRBJ1-2; a weak D match, TRBD1 (5 bases). Germline lookup yields CDR1 LNHDA and CDR2 SQIVND (reference sequence). V lost 9 bases, J lost 6 bases, and 14 bases lay in between. The CDR3 totals 12 residues. CDR3 loop: CASRTTPDGYTF. For the CDR3, the DNA is TGTGCCAGCAGGACAACTCCGGATGGCTACACCTTC.

J is TRBJ2-3 and V is TRBV7-2, with a weak D call TRBD1 (5 bases). The CDR3 runs to 16 residues. CDR1 is SGHTA, CDR2 FQGNSA, per germline. Deletions cut 1 base from V and 2 bases from J, with 13 bases between. CDR3 loop: CASSLVVRQNTDTQYF. In DNA, the CDR3 is TGTGCCAGCAGCTTAGTTGTCCGACAGAACACAGATACGCAGTATTTT.

V gene TRBV10-3 combines with J gene TRBJ2-5; D gene uncertain. Germline CDR1 is ENHRY and CDR2 is SYGVKD. CDR3 length: 12 amino acids. The germline V and J ends were trimmed by 8 bases and 5 bases, with 12 bases remaining between them. Here the CDR3 DNA reads TGTGCCATCTCTGGGGAAAGGGAGACCCAGTACTTC. Protein product: CAISGERETQYF.

The rearrangement joins TRBV18 to TRBJ1-1, with a possible D match to TRBD1 (5 bases). CDR3 length: 13 amino acids. V was pared by 6 bases and J by 1 base, with 9 bases between. CDR1 is KGHSH, CDR2 LQKENI, per germline. The CDR3: CASSGRGNTEAFF. Here the CDR3 DNA reads TGTGCCAGCTCCGGGAGGGGGAACACTGAAGCTTTCTTT.

This clone was picked up a small number of times. The chain couples TRBV5-3 to TRBJ1-6; D may be TRBD1 (5 bases). TRBV5-3 is labeled an ORF, and its function is uncertain. The CDR3 totals 14 residues. CDR3 amino acids: CAPPRHGGNSPLHF. In DNA, the CDR3 is TGTGCTCCACCCCGGCATGGGGGAAATTCACCCCTCCACTTT.

V and J are TRBV7-8 and TRBJ1-3; tentative D call: TRBD1 (5 bases). Germline V gene sequence: CDR1 SGHVS, CDR2 FQNEAQ. The CDR3 runs 16 residues. The germline V and J ends were trimmed by 1 base and 3 bases, with 13 bases remaining between them. In DNA, the CDR3 is TGTGCCAGCAGCTTAGGTTGGGGCGAAGGTGGAAACACCATATATTTT. Amino acid sequence: CASSLGWGEGGNTIYF.

The V gene is TRBV4-1, the J gene TRBJ1-6; 10 positions agree with TRBD1. V lost 3 bases, J lost 8 bases, and 16 bases stayed unmatched. From germline, CDR1 is MGHRA and CDR2 YSYEKL. This CDR3 comprises 19 residues. The CDR3 spells CASSQGDRGFIRMDSPLHF. In nucleotides, the CDR3 is TGCGCCAGCAGCCAGGGGGACAGGGGTTTCATCAGGATGGATTCACCCCTCCACTTT.

The chain carries TRBV7-9 and TRBJ1-2; D is unclear. This CDR3 spans 14 amino acids. The germline V gene encodes CDR1 SEHNR and CDR2 FQNEAQ (reference sequence). Trimming removed 1 base from V and 6 bases from J, with 12 bases in between. CDR3 sequence reads: CASSLGARGNGYTF. CDR3 nucleotide sequence: TGTGCCAGCAGCTTAGGGGCGCGAGGAAATGGCTACACCTTC.

The genes are TRBV4-2 and TRBJ2-1; D is perhaps TRBD2 (6 bases). Deletions cut 3 bases from V and 13 bases from J, with 25 bases between. Germline V lookup: CDR1 LGHNA, CDR2 YNFKEQ. The CDR3 loop spans 16 amino acids. For the CDR3, the DNA is TGTGCCAGCAGCCAGTTCTTAGCGGACGGGGCTCTATCTCAGTTCTTC. The encoded protein is CASSQFLADGALSQFF.

The chain employs TRBV2 and TRBJ1-1; 7 nucleotides match TRBD1. This CDR3 contains 15 residues. Germline V lookup: CDR1 SNHLY, CDR2 FYNNEI. With V trimmed by 3 bases and J by 2 bases, 6 bases remained unmatched. This CDR3 reads CASSEGQFLNTEAFF. The CDR3 DNA follows: TGTGCCAGCAGTGAGGGACAGTTCTTAAACACTGAAGCTTTCTTT.

V is TRBV19 and J is TRBJ2-3; D is possibly TRBD1 (6 bases). Germline V gives CDR1 LNHDA, CDR2 SQIVND (reference sequence). The CDR3 covers 15 residues. V was clipped by 10 bases and J by 3 bases, with 20 bases between them. The CDR3 is CATASGQRLTDTQYF. The CDR3, as DNA: TGTGCCACCGCTTCCGGACAGAGATTAACAGATACGCAGTATTTT.

This clone was counted between two and nine times. This chain uses TRBV14 with TRBJ1-1; D unclear. Trimming removed 4 bases at V and 0 bases at J, with 12 bases between. The CDR3 length is 15 residues. Germline V gene sequence: CDR1 SGHDN, CDR2 FVKESK. Written as DNA, the CDR3 is TGTGCCAGCAGCCTTGAGCACCCTTTGAACACTGAAGCTTTCTTT. Its protein is CASSLEHPLNTEAFF.

V usage is TRBV24-1 and J usage is TRBJ2-5, with 9 bases identical to TRBD1. J was trimmed by 4 bases and V by 4 bases; bases with no gene match: 3. CDR3 length equals 14 residues. Germline V gene data show CDR1 as KGHDR and CDR2 as SFDVKD. CDR3 sequence reads: CATSDRTGVETQYF. The DNA of the CDR3 is TGTGCCACCAGTGACCGGACAGGGGTAGAGACCCAGTACTTC.